The 32 T cell receptor beta chains given below trace back to one sample, sequenced in a study of T cell responses to AZD1222 COVID-19 vaccine. Profiling relied on immunoSEQ multiplex PCR, and the TCRdb table lists in-frame clones only, not all of them. Here the sample spans about 180,000 clones, approximately 95% being singletons. The sample here was peripheral blood, taken 28 days after the second dose of the MenACWY control vaccine. The receptors originated from an adult who received the MenACWY meningococcal vaccine as a control.

This chain uses TRBV10-3 with TRBJ2-7; D is uncertain. The V gene's germline CDR1 is ENHRY and CDR2 SYGVKD. This CDR3 spans 15 amino acids. V was clipped by 3 bases and J by 3 bases, with 15 bases between them. The CDR3 nucleotides read TGTGCCATCAGTGACGGCGTCGCATCCTTCTACGAGCAGTACTTC. It encodes CAISDGVASFYEQYF.

This clone was detected a few times. This chain links TRBV3-1 (or the pseudogene TRBV3-2) with TRBJ2-5, with TRBD1 identical over 9 bases. The germline V gene has CDR1 LGHDT and CDR2 YNNKEL (reference sequence). The CDR3 is 15 residues long. V lost 0 bases and J lost 4; bases outside the gene matches: 3. CDR3 in amino acids: CASSQEGQGRETQYF. CDR3 coding DNA: TGTGCCAGCAGCCAAGAGGGACAGGGAAGAGAGACCCAGTACTTC.

The gene calls are TRBV2 and TRBJ2-5; D call uncertain. V was trimmed by 7 bases and J by 5 bases, leaving 17 bases between them. CDR1 and CDR2 (germline): SNHLY, FYNNEI. This CDR3 has 14 residues. The chain's CDR3 is CASIWSGIRETQYF. As DNA, the CDR3 is TGTGCCAGCATTTGGAGTGGCATTAGGGAGACCCAGTACTTC.

The chain recombines TRBV4-3 with TRBJ1-2, with D hard to call. Germline assignment: CDR1 LGHNA and CDR2 YSLEER. The CDR3 contains 15 residues. V was shortened by 2 bases and J by 4 bases, with 14 bases between the two germline ends. For the CDR3, the DNA is TGCGCCAGCAGCCAATCGCACAGTGTACGCTATGGCTACACCTTC. This codes for CASSQSHSVRYGYTF.

This rearrangement joins TRBV25-1 to TRBJ1-2; D is undetermined. There are 14 residues in the CDR3. Germline values: CDR1 MGHDK, CDR2 SYGVNS. Trimming stripped 3 bases from V and 9 bases from J, with 17 bases between. CDR3 residues: CASSEDRTRSRYTF. CDR3 nucleotides: TGTGCCAGCAGTGAGGACCGGACTCGGAGCCGCTACACCTTC.

This clone appeared a few times. The rearrangement links TRBV28 to TRBJ1-1, with D maybe TRBD1 (5 bases). There are 16 residues in the CDR3. Germline CDR1 MDHEN, CDR2 SYDVKM. V gave up 5 bases and J gave up 4 bases, with 20 bases separating them. The CDR3 loop reads CASSPPPQGPSTEAFF. In nucleotides, the CDR3 is TGTGCCAGCAGTCCCCCCCCGCAGGGTCCGAGCACTGAAGCTTTCTTT. Looking up the rest from reference TRBV28 and TRBJ1-1 gives the full variable domain: DVKVTQSSRYLVKRTGEKVFLECVQDMDHENMFWYRQDPGLGLRLIYFSYDVKMKEKGDIPEGYSVSREKKERFSLILESASTNQTSMYLCASSPPPQGPSTEAFFGQGTRLTVV.

This chain joins TRBV5-1 and TRBJ2-7; 9 bases align to TRBD1. The junction had 9 bases not matched to a gene; V was cut back by 7 bases and J by 1 base. Germline V gene data show CDR1 as SGHRS and CDR2 as YFSETQ. The CDR3 runs to 15 residues. In DNA form, the CDR3 reads TGCGCCAGCGCCACTTCGACAGGGGGTTCCTACGAGCAGTACTTC. It encodes CASATSTGGSYEQYF.

The rearrangement uses TRBV7-2 and TRBJ2-7; 9 bases map to TRBD2. Germline values: CDR1 SGHTA, CDR2 FQGNSA. The CDR3 is made up of 16 amino acids. After removal of 4 bases from V and 4 bases from J, the junction contained 11 bases not matched to a gene. CDR3 nucleotides: TGTGCCAGCAGCTCTGGCCCGGCGGGACTAGCATACGAGCAGTACTTC. Its protein is CASSSGPAGLAYEQYF.

The rearrangement links TRBV19 to TRBJ2-1; a possible D gene is TRBD1 (5 bases). This CDR3 spans 16 amino acids. Germline V gene lookup returns CDR1 LNHDA and CDR2 SQIVND (reference sequence). V lost 5 bases and J 0 bases, leaving 14 bases between the germline ends. CDR3 amino acids: CASSPGPSPSYNEQFF. The CDR3 DNA is TGTGCCAGTAGTCCAGGGCCCTCCCCCTCCTACAATGAGCAGTTCTTC.

The J gene is TRBJ2-7, the V gene TRBV28; the D is unclear. The V gene lost 5 bases and the J gene lost 6 bases, with 14 bases spanning the gap. The germline V gene encodes CDR1 MDHEN and CDR2 SYDVKM. The CDR3 spans 13 residues. The CDR3 sequence: CASSPSPAVEQYF. The CDR3 DNA reads as TGTGCCAGCAGTCCATCCCCGGCAGTCGAGCAGTACTTC.

The chain has TRBV5-6 and TRBJ2-3; either TRBD1 or TRBD2 may supply D (5 bases each). Trimming shortened V by 4 bases and J by 6 bases, and 21 bases separated the two germline ends. The germline V gene has CDR1 SGHDT and CDR2 YYEEEE. The CDR3 covers 16 residues. CDR3 loop: CASSREGRGYLDTQYF. CDR3 DNA sequence: TGTGCCAGCAGCAGAGAGGGGCGAGGGTACTTGGATACGCAGTATTTT.

This clone was seen more than once but under ten times. This chain connects TRBV3-1 (or the pseudogene TRBV3-2) to TRBJ1-2, with D unclear. Germline CDR1 is LGHDT and CDR2 is YNNKEL (reference sequence). The CDR3 is 14 amino acids. The V and J ends lost 3 bases and 8 bases respectively, with 16 bases between them. The CDR3 coding sequence is TGTGCCAGCAGCCACGGTGGCATTGGATACGGCTACACCTTC. It encodes CASSHGGIGYGYTF.

The chain links TRBV12-3 or TRBV12-4 to TRBJ1-6; TRBD1 matches 10 bases. The CDR3 consists of 13 residues. J gave up 9 bases and V 7 bases, and 3 bases lay outside the gene matches. DNA for the CDR3: TGTGCCAGCAAAAGGACAGGGGGTTCACCCCTCCACTTT. It is translated as CASKRTGGSPLHF.

The rearrangement joins TRBV5-4 to TRBJ1-2; no definite D call. V shed 6 bases and J shed 2 bases, with 8 bases lying between them. This CDR3 is built from 12 residues. Per the germline V gene, CDR1 is SGHNT and CDR2 is YYREEE (reference sequence). The CDR3: CASNIDNYGYTF. CDR3 nucleotide sequence: TGTGCCAGCAACATCGACAACTATGGCTACACCTTC.

The rearrangement joins TRBV7-2 to TRBJ2-7; tentative D call: TRBD2 (6 bases). V gave up 5 bases and J gave up 0 bases, with 11 bases separating them. Germline lookup yields CDR1 SGHTA and CDR2 FQGNSA. This CDR3 region has 14 residues. In DNA, the CDR3 is TGTGCCAGCAGCGCGGGACTTAGCTCCTACGAGCAGTACTTC. It codes for CASSAGLSSYEQYF. Drawing the rest from reference TRBV7-2 and TRBJ2-7, the complete variable domain is GAGVSQSPSNKVTEKGKDVELRCDPISGHTALYWYRQSLGQGLEFLIYFQGNSAPDKSGLPSDRFSAERTGGSVSTLTIQRTQQEDSAVYLCASSAGLSSYEQYFGPGTRLTVT.

The rearrangement uses TRBV3-1 (or the pseudogene TRBV3-2) and TRBJ2-7; 8 nucleotides align to TRBD1. CDR1 is LGHDT and CDR2 is YNNKEL in the germline V gene (reference sequence). The CDR3 has 14 residues. The trim removed 1 base at V and 5 bases at J, leaving 4 bases unmatched. CDR3 residues: CASSQAGGEDEQYF. CDR3 in DNA: TGTGCCAGCAGCCAAGCAGGGGGCGAAGACGAGCAGTACTTC.

The chain combines TRBV19 with TRBJ1-1, with D tentatively TRBD1 (6 bases). This CDR3 region has 15 residues. CDR1 is LNHDA and CDR2 is SQIVND in the germline V gene (reference sequence). Trimming removed 4 bases at V and 4 bases at J, with 16 bases between. The CDR3 loop is CASSRPRGATTEAFF. Written as DNA, the CDR3 is TGTGCCAGTAGTAGGCCAAGGGGGGCGACCACTGAAGCTTTCTTT.

The V gene is TRBV5-1, the J gene TRBJ1-6; the D is unclear. The CDR3 has 15 residues. Germline CDR1 and CDR2: SGHRS and YFSETQ. Trimming removed 0 bases at V and 10 bases at J, with 14 bases between. In DNA, the CDR3 is TGCGCCAGCAGCTTGGATGGTGGTCGCGGGTCACCCCTCCACTTT. It translates to CASSLDGGRGSPLHF.

V gene TRBV12-3 or TRBV12-4 combines with J gene TRBJ2-2; perhaps TRBD1 as D (5 bases). The V end was cut by 5 bases, the J end by 7 bases, with 11 bases between. The CDR3 consists of 13 residues. The CDR3 sequence is CASSVRDRGELFF. The CDR3 nucleotides read TGTGCCAGCAGTGTCAGGGATCGCGGGGAGCTGTTTTTT.

A single count supports this clone. The chain couples TRBV7-3 to TRBJ2-2, with a weak D call TRBD2 (6 bases). This CDR3 region has 13 residues. Trimming removed 5 bases at V and 6 bases at J, with 10 bases between. Germline V gene sequence: CDR1 SGHTA, CDR2 FQGTGA. The CDR3 loop is CASSRTTPGELFF. CDR3 coding DNA: TGTGCCAGCAGCCGGACTACACCCGGGGAGCTGTTTTTT.

The V call is TRBV28, the J call TRBJ2-3, with D maybe TRBD1 (6 bases). Trimming removed 1 base at V and 3 bases at J, with 8 bases between. The CDR3 is 14 amino acids. CDR1 is MDHEN and CDR2 is SYDVKM in the germline V gene. CDR3 bases: TGTGCCAGCAGTTTATTACAGGGAACAGATACGCAGTATTTT. It encodes CASSLLQGTDTQYF.

This clone was detected only once. The chain couples TRBV15 to TRBJ1-2, with TRBD1 as a possible D gene (5 bases). Germline CDR1 reads LNHNV; CDR2 reads YYDKDF (reference sequence). The CDR3 is 16 amino acids. The V gene lost 1 base and the J gene lost 3 bases, with 15 bases spanning the gap. The CDR3 DNA sequence: TGTGCCACCAGCAGAGCCTCCGCGGGGGGGGACTATGGCTACACCTTC. Translation gives CATSRASAGGDYGYTF.

Of note for this clone: The sample holds other DNA sequences that translate to the same CDR3. V is TRBV18 and J is TRBJ1-6; 8 nucleotides agree with TRBD1. Looked up from germline, CDR1 is KGHSH and CDR2 is LQKENI. The J segment lost 8 bases and the V segment lost 3 bases, leaving 0 bases of the junction unmatched. CDR3 length: 13 residues. CDR3 residues: CASSPDRDSPLHF. CDR3 DNA: TGTGCCAGCTCACCGGACAGGGATTCACCCCTCCACTTT. The whole variable domain, remainder taken from reference TRBV18 and TRBJ1-6, is NAGVMQNPRHLVRRRGQEARLRCSPMKGHSHVYWYRQLPEEGLKFMVYLQKENIIDESGMPKERFSAEFPKEGPSILRIQQVVRGDSAAYFCASSPDRDSPLHFGNGTRLTVT.

This sequence joins TRBV25-1 and TRBJ2-7; TRBD2 aligns across 13 bases. Trimming cost V 8 bases and J 2 bases; bases outside gene matches: 3. The length of the CDR3 is 14 residues. Looked up from germline, CDR1 is MGHDK and CDR2 is SYGVNS. The CDR3 sequence is CASQLAGGPYEQYF. The CDR3 DNA sequence: TGTGCCAGCCAACTAGCGGGGGGGCCCTACGAGCAGTACTTC.

The V gene is TRBV7-2, the J gene TRBJ2-1; tentative D call: TRBD1 (6 bases). The CDR3 runs to 15 residues. The ends were cut back, 5 bases at V and 8 bases at J, with 19 bases in the middle. Germline CDR1 and CDR2: SGHTA and FQGNSA. The chain's CDR3 is CASSAAGVFGYEQFF. The CDR3 region has the DNA TGTGCCAGCAGCGCCGCAGGGGTTTTTGGATATGAGCAGTTCTTC.

The chain has TRBV9 and TRBJ2-5; the match to TRBD2 covers 7 bases. The CDR3 covers 15 residues. V was clipped by 4 bases and J by 5 bases; unmatched bases: 11. Per the germline V gene, CDR1 is SGDLS and CDR2 is YYNGEE. CDR3: CASSPDRTSRETQYF. The CDR3 coding sequence is TGTGCCAGCAGCCCCGATAGGACTAGTCGTGAGACCCAGTACTTC. Complete variable domain (other parts from reference TRBV9 and TRBJ2-5): DSGVTQTPKHLITATGQRVTLRCSPRSGDLSVYWYQQSLDQGLQFLIQYYNGEERAKGNILERFSAQQFPDLHSELNLSSLELGDSALYFCASSPDRTSRETQYFGPGTRLLVL.

The chain links TRBV6-1 to TRBJ2-3; D may be TRBD2 (7 bases). Germline CDR1 and CDR2: MNHNS and SASEGT. CDR3 size: 16 residues. V was cut by 4 bases and J by 6 bases, with 20 bases left in between. The CDR3 loop reads CASSARGATTTDTQYF. The DNA for the CDR3 is TGTGCCAGCAGTGCCCGGGGGGCTACTACTACTGATACGCAGTATTTT.

The chain carries TRBV3-1 (or the pseudogene TRBV3-2) and TRBJ2-3, with 9 bases fitting TRBD2. Germline V CDR1 and CDR2: LGHDT, YNNKEL (reference sequence). V lost 4 bases to trimming and J lost 2 bases; unmatched junction nucleotides: 13. The CDR3 totals 18 residues. The CDR3: CASSRLGGLASYTDTQYF. CDR3 nucleotides: TGTGCCAGCAGCCGCCTTGGGGGACTAGCAAGTTACACAGATACGCAGTATTTT.

This chain connects TRBV5-4 to TRBJ2-7; perhaps TRBD1 as D (6 bases). V was cut by 4 bases and J by 1 base, with 12 bases left in between. Germline CDR1 and CDR2: SGHNT and YYREEE (reference sequence). The CDR3 extends over 14 amino acids. In nucleotides, the CDR3 is TGTGCCAGCAGCCTGTACAGGGTGTCCTACGAGCAGTACTTC. It is translated as CASSLYRVSYEQYF. The full variable domain, its missing parts supplied by reference TRBV5-4 and TRBJ2-7, is ETGVTQSPTHLIKTRGQQVTLRCSSQSGHNTVSWYQQALGQGPQFIFQYYREEENGRGNFPPRFSGLQFPNYSSELNVNALELDDSALYLCASSLYRVSYEQYFGPGTRLTVT.

The genes are TRBV4-3 and TRBJ2-2; 12 nucleotides line up with TRBD2. Germline CDR1 is LGHNA and CDR2 is YSLEER. V dropped 4 bases and J dropped 5; count of bases not matched to a gene: 2. The CDR3 consists of 15 residues. CDR3 loop: CASSRGTSGTGELFF. The CDR3 region has the DNA TGCGCCAGCAGCCGGGGGACTAGCGGGACCGGGGAGCTGTTTTTT.

The chain employs TRBV5-6 and TRBJ1-5; D uncertain. V was shortened by 0 bases and J by 4 bases, with 5 bases between the two germline ends. CDR3 size: 13 residues. Germline loops: CDR1 SGHDT, CDR2 YYEEEE. This chain's CDR3 is CASSLAGNQPQHF. CDR3 nucleotides: TGTGCCAGCAGCTTGGCCGGAAATCAGCCCCAGCATTTT.

The chain employs TRBV18 and TRBJ2-7; D is unresolved. Trimming pared 3 bases from V and 5 bases from J, leaving 11 bases between. The length of the CDR3 is 13 residues. Looked up from germline, CDR1 is KGHSH and CDR2 is LQKENI. The CDR3 DNA sequence: TGTGCCAGCTCACCGTCCGGGTCGGACGAGCAGTACTTC. Translating it yields CASSPSGSDEQYF.